A single sample gave rise to the 11 T cell receptor beta chains below, sequenced in a study of cytomegalovirus exposure and HLA in healthy donors. Researchers ran the PCR with 60 Vbeta and 13 Jbeta primers. Sequencing was performed with immunoSEQ multiplex PCR; in TCRdb, only in-frame clones are kept and a portion is missing. In the table there are fewer than 30,000 clones, approximately 62% of which are singletons. Sequencing was performed on PBMCs. Receptor source: a male donor in good health and CMV-seropositive.

This clone appeared a few times. The chain carries TRBV14 and TRBJ1-1; no clear D gene. The CDR3 consists of 14 residues. Germline-derived CDR1 and CDR2 are SGHDN and FVKESK. Trimming removed 3 bases from V and 3 bases from J, with 11 bases in between. The CDR3 loop is CASSHRRDYTEAFF. CDR3 sequence (DNA): TGTGCCAGCAGCCATAGGAGGGATTACACTGAAGCTTTCTTT.

This chain connects TRBV27 to TRBJ1-5, with unresolved D. Per germline, CDR1 MNHEY and CDR2 SMNVEV (reference sequence). The CDR3 covers 15 residues. Trimming took 5 bases from V and 4 from J, leaving 15 bases between them. CDR3 residues: CASSTLQARNQPQHF. CDR3 DNA: TGTGCCAGCAGTACGCTTCAAGCGCGGAATCAGCCCCAGCATTTT.

The genes are TRBV2 and TRBJ1-5; TRBD1 aligns across 7 bases. V shed 7 bases, J shed 7 bases, and the junction held 7 bases outside the gene matches. This CDR3 contains 13 residues. Germline loops: CDR1 SNHLY, CDR2 FYNNEI. For the CDR3, the DNA is TGTGCCAGCATACTCGACAGGGAACAGCCCCAGCATTTT. As protein: CASILDREQPQHF.

The CDR3 sequence: CAIPVRSTRDRGSYEQYF. DNA for the CDR3: TGCGCCATCCCTGTGAGATCTACCCGGGACAGGGGCTCCTACGAGCAGTACTTC. V usage is TRBV5-1 and J usage is TRBJ2-7; 10 bases align to TRBD1. The germline V gene has CDR1 SGHRS and CDR2 YFSETQ. The CDR3 length is 18 residues. After removal of 9 bases from V and 0 bases from J, the junction contained 18 bases not matched to a gene.

In nucleotides, the CDR3 is TGTGCCAGCAGCCAAGCTGCAGGGATCACCGGGGAGCTGTTTTTT. Residues: CASSQAAGITGELFF. This rearrangement joins TRBV14 to TRBJ2-2, with TRBD1 as a possible D gene (5 bases). V was trimmed by 1 base and J by 4 bases, leaving 10 bases between them. Germline assignment: CDR1 SGHDN and CDR2 FVKESK. CDR3 length equals 15 residues.

The V and J genes are TRBV6-5 and TRBJ1-3; no clear D. Germline lookup yields CDR1 MNHEY and CDR2 SVGAGI. V was clipped by 5 bases and J by 2 bases, with 10 bases between them. The CDR3 length is 14 residues. The CDR3 reads CASSRGVAGNTIYF. The CDR3 DNA sequence: TGTGCCAGCAGTCGGGGAGTAGCTGGAAACACCATATATTTT.

This chain joins TRBV5-1 and TRBJ2-5; TRBD1 might be the D (6 bases). The length of the CDR3 is 16 residues. Germline CDR1 SGHRS, CDR2 YFSETQ. The V and J ends lost 4 bases and 5 bases respectively, with 21 bases between them. CDR3: CASSGGPQGTRETQYF. CDR3 in DNA: TGCGCCAGCAGCGGGGGACCGCAGGGGACAAGGGAGACCCAGTACTTC.

The V call is TRBV27, the J call TRBJ1-5, with a possible D match to TRBD1 (5 bases). The CDR3 runs 16 residues. Trimming stripped 1 base from V and 0 bases from J, with 10 bases between. The germline CDR1 and CDR2 sequences are MNHEY and SMNVEV (reference sequence). DNA of the CDR3: TGTGCCAGCAGTTTATGGGGGGGACTTAGCAATCAGCCCCAGCATTTT. Encoded protein: CASSLWGGLSNQPQHF.

This chain links TRBV11-3 with TRBJ2-7; 8 bases are a match to TRBD2. V trimming: 5 bases; J trimming: 0 bases; junction bases outside the gene matches: 6. The germline V gene encodes CDR1 SGHNT and CDR2 YENEEA. The length of the CDR3 is 15 residues. The CDR3 spells CASSPGRGVSYEQYF. Here the CDR3 DNA reads TGTGCCAGCAGCCCGGGGCGGGGGGTCTCCTACGAGCAGTACTTC.

The J gene is TRBJ1-1, the V gene TRBV19; D is undetermined. Trimming pared 5 bases from V and 5 bases from J, leaving 12 bases between. CDR3 length: 13 residues. Germline CDR1 reads LNHDA; CDR2 reads SQIVND (reference sequence). Here the CDR3 reads CASSEVGGTEAFF. The DNA of the CDR3 is TGTGCCAGTAGTGAGGTAGGAGGAACTGAAGCTTTCTTT.

This clone is a singleton in its sample. The chain joins TRBV10-3 to TRBJ2-7; D not resolved. The V gene lost 4 bases and the J gene lost 1 base, with 14 bases spanning the gap. CDR1 is ENHRY and CDR2 is SYGVKD in the germline V gene. The CDR3 is made up of 15 amino acids. CDR3 nucleotides: TGTGCCATCAGTGGAACAAATACCAGATCCTACGAGCAGTACTTC. Its translation is CAISGTNTRSYEQYF.